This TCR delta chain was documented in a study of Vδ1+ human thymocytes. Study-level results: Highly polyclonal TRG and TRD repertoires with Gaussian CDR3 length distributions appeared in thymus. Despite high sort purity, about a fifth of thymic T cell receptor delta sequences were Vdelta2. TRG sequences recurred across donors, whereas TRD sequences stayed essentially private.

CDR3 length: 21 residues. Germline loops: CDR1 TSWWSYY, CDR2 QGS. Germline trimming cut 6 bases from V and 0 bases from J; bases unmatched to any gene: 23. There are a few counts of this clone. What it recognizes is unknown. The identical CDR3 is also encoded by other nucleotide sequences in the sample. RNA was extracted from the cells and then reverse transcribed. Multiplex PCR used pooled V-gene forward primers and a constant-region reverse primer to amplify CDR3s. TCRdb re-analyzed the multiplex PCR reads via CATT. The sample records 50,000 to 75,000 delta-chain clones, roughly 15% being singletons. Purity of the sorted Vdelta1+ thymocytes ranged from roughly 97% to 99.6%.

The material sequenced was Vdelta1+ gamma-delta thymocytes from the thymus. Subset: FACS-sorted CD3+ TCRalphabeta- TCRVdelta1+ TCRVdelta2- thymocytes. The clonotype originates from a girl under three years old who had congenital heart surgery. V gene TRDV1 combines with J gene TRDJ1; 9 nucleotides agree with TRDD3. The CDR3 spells CALGAPLSSLTGGGYTDKLIF. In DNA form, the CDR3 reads TGTGCTCTTGGAGCCCCCCTTTCCTCCCTTACTGGGGGAGGATACACCGATAAACTCATCTTT.